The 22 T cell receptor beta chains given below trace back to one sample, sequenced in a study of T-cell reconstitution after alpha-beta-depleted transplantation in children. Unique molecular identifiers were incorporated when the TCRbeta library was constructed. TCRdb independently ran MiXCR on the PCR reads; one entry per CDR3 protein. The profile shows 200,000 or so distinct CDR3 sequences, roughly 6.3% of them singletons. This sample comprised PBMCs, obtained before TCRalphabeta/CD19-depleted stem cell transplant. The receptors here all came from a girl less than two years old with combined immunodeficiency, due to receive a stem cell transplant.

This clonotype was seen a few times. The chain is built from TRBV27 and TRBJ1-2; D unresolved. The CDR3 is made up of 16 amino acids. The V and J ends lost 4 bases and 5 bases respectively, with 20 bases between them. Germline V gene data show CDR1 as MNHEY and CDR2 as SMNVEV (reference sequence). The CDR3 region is CASSSRLMTGGYGYTF. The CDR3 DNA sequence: TGTGCCAGCAGTTCCCGACTGATGACCGGCGGTTATGGCTACACCTTC.

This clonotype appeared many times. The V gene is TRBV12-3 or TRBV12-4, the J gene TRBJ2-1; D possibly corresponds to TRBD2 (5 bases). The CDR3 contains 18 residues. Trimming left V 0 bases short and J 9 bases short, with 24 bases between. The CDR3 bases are TGTGCCAGCAGTTTAGCGGGAAATTACGACCACCTTCGGGGTGAGCAGTTCTTC. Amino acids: CASSLAGNYDHLRGEQFF.

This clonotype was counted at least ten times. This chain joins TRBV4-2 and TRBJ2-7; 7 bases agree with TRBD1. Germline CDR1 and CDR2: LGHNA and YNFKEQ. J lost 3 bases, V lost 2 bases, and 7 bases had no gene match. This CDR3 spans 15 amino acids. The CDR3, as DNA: TGTGCCAGCAGCCAAACCTTAGGGACAGTCTACGAGCAGTACTTC. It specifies CASSQTLGTVYEQYF.

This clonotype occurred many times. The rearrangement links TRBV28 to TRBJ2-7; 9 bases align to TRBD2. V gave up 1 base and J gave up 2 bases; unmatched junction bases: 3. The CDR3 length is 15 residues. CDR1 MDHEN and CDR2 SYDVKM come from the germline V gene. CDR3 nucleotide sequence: TGTGCCAGCAGTTTATTACGGACTAGCGCCTACGAGCAGTACTTC. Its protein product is CASSLLRTSAYEQYF.

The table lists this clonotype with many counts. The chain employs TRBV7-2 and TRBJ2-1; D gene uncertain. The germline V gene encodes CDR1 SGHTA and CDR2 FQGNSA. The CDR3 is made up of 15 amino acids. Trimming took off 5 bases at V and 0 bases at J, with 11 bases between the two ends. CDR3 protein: CASSTDQGSYNEQFF. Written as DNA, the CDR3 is TGTGCCAGCAGCACAGACCAAGGCTCCTACAATGAGCAGTTCTTC.

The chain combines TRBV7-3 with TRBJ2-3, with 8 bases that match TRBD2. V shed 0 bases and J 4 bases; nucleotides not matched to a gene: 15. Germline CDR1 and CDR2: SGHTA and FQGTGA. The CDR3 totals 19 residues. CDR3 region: CASSLTFIKRQTSADTQYF. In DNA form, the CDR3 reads TGTGCCAGCAGCTTAACGTTTATTAAGCGGCAGACTAGCGCAGATACGCAGTATTTT.

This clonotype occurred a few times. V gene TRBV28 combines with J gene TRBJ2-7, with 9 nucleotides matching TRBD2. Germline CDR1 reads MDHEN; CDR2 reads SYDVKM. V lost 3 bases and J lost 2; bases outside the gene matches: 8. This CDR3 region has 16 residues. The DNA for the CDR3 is TGTGCCAGCAGTTTTTGGTCCCTAGCGGGAACCTACGAGCAGTACTTC. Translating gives CASSFWSLAGTYEQYF.

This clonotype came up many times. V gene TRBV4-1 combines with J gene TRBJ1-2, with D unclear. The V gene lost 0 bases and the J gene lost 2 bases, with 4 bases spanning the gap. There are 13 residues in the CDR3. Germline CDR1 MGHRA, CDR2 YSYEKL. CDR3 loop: CASSQDPNYGYTF. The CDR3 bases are TGCGCCAGCAGCCAAGATCCAAACTATGGCTACACCTTC.

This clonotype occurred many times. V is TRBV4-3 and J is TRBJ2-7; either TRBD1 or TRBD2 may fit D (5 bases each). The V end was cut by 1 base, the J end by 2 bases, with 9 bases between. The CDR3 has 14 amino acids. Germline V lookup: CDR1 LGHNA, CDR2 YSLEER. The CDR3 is CASSQVRGPYEQYF. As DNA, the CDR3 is TGCGCCAGCAGCCAAGTGAGGGGCCCCTACGAGCAGTACTTC.

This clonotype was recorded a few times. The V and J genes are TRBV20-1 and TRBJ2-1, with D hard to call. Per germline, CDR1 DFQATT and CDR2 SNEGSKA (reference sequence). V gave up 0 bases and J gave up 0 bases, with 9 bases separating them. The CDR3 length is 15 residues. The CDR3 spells CSARDFSNSYNEQFF. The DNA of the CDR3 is TGCAGTGCTAGAGATTTTTCCAACTCCTACAATGAGCAGTTCTTC.

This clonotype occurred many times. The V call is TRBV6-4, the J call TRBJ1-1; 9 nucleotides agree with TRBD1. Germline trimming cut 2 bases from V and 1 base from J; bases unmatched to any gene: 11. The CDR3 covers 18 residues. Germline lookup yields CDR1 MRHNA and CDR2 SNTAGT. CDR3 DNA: TGTGCCAGCAGTGACCGTCGACAGGGGGTGAACTCGAACACTGAAGCTTTCTTT. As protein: CASSDRRQGVNSNTEAFF.

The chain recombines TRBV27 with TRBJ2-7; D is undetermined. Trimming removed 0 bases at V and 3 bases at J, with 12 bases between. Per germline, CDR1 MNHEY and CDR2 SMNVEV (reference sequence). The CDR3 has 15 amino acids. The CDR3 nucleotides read TGTGCCAGCAGTTTATCGGCTAGTGGAAACTACGAGCAGTACTTC. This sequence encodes CASSLSASGNYEQYF.

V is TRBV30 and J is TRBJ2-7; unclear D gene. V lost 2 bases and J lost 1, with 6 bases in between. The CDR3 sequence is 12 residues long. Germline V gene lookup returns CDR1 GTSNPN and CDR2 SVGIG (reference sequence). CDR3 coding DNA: TGTGCCTGGAGTCCCTCTTCCTACGAGCAGTACTTC. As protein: CAWSPSSYEQYF.

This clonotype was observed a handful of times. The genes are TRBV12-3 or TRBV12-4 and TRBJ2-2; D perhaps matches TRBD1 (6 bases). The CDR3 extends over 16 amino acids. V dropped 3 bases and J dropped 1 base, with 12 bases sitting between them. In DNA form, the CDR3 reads TGTGCCAGCAGTTTCCCGGGACATCTGAACACCGGGGAGCTGTTTTTT. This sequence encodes CASSFPGHLNTGELFF.

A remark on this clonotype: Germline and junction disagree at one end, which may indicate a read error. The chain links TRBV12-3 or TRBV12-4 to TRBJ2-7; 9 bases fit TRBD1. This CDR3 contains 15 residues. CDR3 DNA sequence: TGTGTCAGCAGGTTCCGGACAGGGGCGTTCGACGAGCAGTACTTC. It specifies CVSRFRTGAFDEQYF.

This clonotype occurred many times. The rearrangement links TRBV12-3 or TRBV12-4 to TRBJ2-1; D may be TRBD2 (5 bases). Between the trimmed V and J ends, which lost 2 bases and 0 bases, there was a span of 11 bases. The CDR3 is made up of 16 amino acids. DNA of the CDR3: TGTGCCAGCAGTTTATGGGGAGCCTTCTCCTACAATGAGCAGTTCTTC. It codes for CASSLWGAFSYNEQFF.

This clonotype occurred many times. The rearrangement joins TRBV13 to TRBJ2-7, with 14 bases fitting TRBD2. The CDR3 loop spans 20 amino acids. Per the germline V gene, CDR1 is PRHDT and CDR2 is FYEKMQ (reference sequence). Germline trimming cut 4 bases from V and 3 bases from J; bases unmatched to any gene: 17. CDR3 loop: CASSCGTSGSEDPVVYEQYF. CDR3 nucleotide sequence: TGTGCCAGCAGCTGCGGGACTAGCGGGAGCGAAGACCCAGTGGTCTACGAGCAGTACTTC. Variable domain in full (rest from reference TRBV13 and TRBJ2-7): AAGVIQSPRHLIKEKRETATLKCYPIPRHDTVYWYQQGPGQDPQFLISFYEKMQSDKGSIPDRFSAQQFSDYHSELNMSSLELGDSALYFCASSCGTSGSEDPVVYEQYFGPGTRLTVT.

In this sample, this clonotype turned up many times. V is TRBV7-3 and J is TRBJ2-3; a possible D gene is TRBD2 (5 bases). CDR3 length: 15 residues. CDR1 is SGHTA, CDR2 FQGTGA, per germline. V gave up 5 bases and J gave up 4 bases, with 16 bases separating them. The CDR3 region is CASSPRGGRSDTQYF. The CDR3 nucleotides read TGTGCCAGCAGCCCCCGGGGTGGTCGATCAGATACGCAGTATTTT.

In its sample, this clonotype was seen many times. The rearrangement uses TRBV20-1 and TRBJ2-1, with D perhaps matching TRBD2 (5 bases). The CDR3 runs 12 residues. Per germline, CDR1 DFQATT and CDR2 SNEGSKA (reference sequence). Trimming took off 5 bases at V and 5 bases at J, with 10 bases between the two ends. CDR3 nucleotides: TGCAGTGCTGCTGGACTGAACAATGAGCAGTTCTTC. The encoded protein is CSAAGLNNEQFF.

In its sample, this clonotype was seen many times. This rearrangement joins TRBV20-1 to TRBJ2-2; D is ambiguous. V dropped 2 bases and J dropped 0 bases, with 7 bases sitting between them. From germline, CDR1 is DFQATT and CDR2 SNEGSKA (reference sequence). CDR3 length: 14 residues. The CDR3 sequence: CSARLLSNTGELFF. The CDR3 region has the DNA TGCAGTGCTAGACTCCTTTCGAACACCGGGGAGCTGTTTTTT.

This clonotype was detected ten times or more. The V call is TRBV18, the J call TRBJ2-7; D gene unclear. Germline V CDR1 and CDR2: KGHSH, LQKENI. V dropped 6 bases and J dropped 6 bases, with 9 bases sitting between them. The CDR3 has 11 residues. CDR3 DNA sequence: TGTGCCAGCTCGGAAGGATCCGAGCAGTACTTC. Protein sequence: CASSEGSEQYF. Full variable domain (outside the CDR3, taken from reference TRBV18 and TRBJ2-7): NAGVMQNPRHLVRRRGQEARLRCSPMKGHSHVYWYRQLPEEGLKFMVYLQKENIIDESGMPKERFSAEFPKEGPSILRIQQVVRGDSAAYFCASSEGSEQYFGPGTRLTVT.

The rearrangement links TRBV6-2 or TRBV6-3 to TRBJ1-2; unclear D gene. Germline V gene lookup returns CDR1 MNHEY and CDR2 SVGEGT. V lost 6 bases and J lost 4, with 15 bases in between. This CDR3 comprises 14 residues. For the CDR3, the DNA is TGTGCCAGCAGCCCCCTGGGGAGCGTCTATGGCTACACCTTC. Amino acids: CASSPLGSVYGYTF.